This entry lists 21 T cell receptor beta chains sequenced from one sample in a study of cytomegalovirus exposure and HLA in healthy donors (dated by TCRdb to 2016 to 2017). Library preparation was by the immunoSEQ multiplex PCR assay. For the multiplex PCR, a mixture combining 60 forward primers for TCR Vbeta segments and 13 reverse primers for TCR Jbeta segments was used. Not all clones reach the TCRdb copy of this immuneACCESS table, which keeps in-frame sequences only. Checked studies attribute under half of the gap to unresolved V genes and leave the rest unexplained. In this sample the table shows under 110,000 clones, 71% of which occur a single time. 2.5% to 3.5% of the sample belongs to the ten largest clones. Sequenced input: PBMCs. Receptors originate from a female donor in good health and CMV-seronegative.

This clone was seen a few times. The gene calls are TRBV2 and TRBJ2-5, with TRBD1 identical over 7 bases. This CDR3 spans 13 amino acids. Trimming removed 7 bases from V and 5 bases from J; junction bases left unmatched: 7. Germline V gene sequence: CDR1 SNHLY, CDR2 FYNNEI. The CDR3 nucleotides are TGTGCCAGCACTAGGGACAGAGCTGAGACCCAGTACTTC. Translated: CASTRDRAETQYF.

The gene calls are TRBV6-1 and TRBJ1-2; a weak D match, TRBD1 (5 bases). The CDR3 runs 14 residues. The germline V and J ends were trimmed by 7 bases and 4 bases, with 16 bases remaining between them. CDR1 is MNHNS and CDR2 is SASEGT in the germline V gene. The CDR3: CASTSQGRPYGYTF. The CDR3 DNA reads TGTGCCAGCACGTCTCAGGGAAGGCCCTATGGCTACACCTTC.

This clone was seen only a few times. This chain links TRBV27 with TRBJ2-2, with D perhaps TRBD2 (6 bases). Deletions cut 0 bases from V and 0 bases from J, with 8 bases between. The germline gives CDR1 MNHEY, CDR2 SMNVEV (reference sequence). This CDR3 comprises 16 residues. The DNA for the CDR3 is TGTGCCAGCAGTTTATCGCGGGGATCGAACACCGGGGAGCTGTTTTTT. Its protein product is CASSLSRGSNTGELFF.

This clone was seen only a few times. This sequence joins TRBV19 and TRBJ2-3, with unresolved D. The CDR3 totals 13 residues. V was trimmed by 3 bases and J by 2 bases, leaving 6 bases between them. CDR1 is LNHDA, CDR2 SQIVND, per germline (reference sequence). CDR3 protein: CASSMRNTDTQYF. In nucleotides, the CDR3 is TGTGCCAGTAGTATGCGTAACACAGATACGCAGTATTTT.

J is TRBJ2-1 and V is TRBV9; 9 positions match TRBD1. The ends lost 7 bases at V and 5 bases at J; junction bases unmatched: 10. CDR1 is SGDLS and CDR2 is YYNGEE in the germline V gene. The CDR3 covers 15 residues. The CDR3 DNA reads TGTGCCAGCGCGCCGGGACAGGGTACAGACAATGAGCAGTTCTTC. Amino acid sequence: CASAPGQGTDNEQFF. The full variable domain, in which reference TRBV9 and TRBJ2-1 provide the parts outside the CDR3, is DSGVTQTPKHLITATGQRVTLRCSPRSGDLSVYWYQQSLDQGLQFLIQYYNGEERAKGNILERFSAQQFPDLHSELNLSSLELGDSALYFCASAPGQGTDNEQFFGPGTRLTVL.

V is TRBV30 and J is TRBJ2-7, with TRBD2 matching 10 bases. The J segment lost 0 bases and the V segment lost 0 bases, leaving 2 bases of the junction unmatched. This CDR3 is 15 amino acids long. The germline CDR1 and CDR2 sequences are GTSNPN and SVGIG (reference sequence). CDR3 sequence: CAWSVAGGSSYEQYF. The CDR3 DNA reads as TGTGCCTGGAGTGTAGCGGGGGGGAGCTCCTACGAGCAGTACTTC.

This chain connects TRBV28 to TRBJ2-7; perhaps TRBD1 as D (6 bases). V was trimmed by 8 bases and J by 6 bases, leaving 17 bases between them. This CDR3 is 13 amino acids long. Germline V gives CDR1 MDHEN, CDR2 SYDVKM. DNA of the CDR3: TGTGCCAGCTTAAAGGGATGGGGGCCCGAGCAGTACTTC. Encoded protein: CASLKGWGPEQYF.

The V gene is TRBV9, the J gene TRBJ1-4; 8 positions agree with TRBD1. CDR3 size: 16 residues. Germline CDR1 SGDLS, CDR2 YYNGEE. The ends lost 4 bases at V and 8 bases at J; junction bases unmatched: 13. The CDR3 region is CASSKAPGGVREKLFF. The CDR3 DNA is TGTGCCAGCAGCAAAGCACCAGGGGGCGTAAGGGAAAAACTGTTTTTT. Full variable domain (rest looked up from reference TRBV9 and TRBJ1-4): DSGVTQTPKHLITATGQRVTLRCSPRSGDLSVYWYQQSLDQGLQFLIQYYNGEERAKGNILERFSAQQFPDLHSELNLSSLELGDSALYFCASSKAPGGVREKLFFGSGTQLSVL.

This chain joins TRBV28 and TRBJ1-5; TRBD1 matches at 8 bases. CDR3 length: 15 residues. Germline CDR1 MDHEN, CDR2 SYDVKM. V gave up 5 bases and J gave up 4 bases; unmatched junction bases: 7. The CDR3 spells CASSPRTGSNQPQHF. In DNA form, the CDR3 reads TGTGCCAGCAGTCCTAGGACAGGGTCTAATCAGCCCCAGCATTTT.

The chain combines TRBV28 with TRBJ2-7; possible D gene TRBD2, 7 bases. Looked up from germline, CDR1 is MDHEN and CDR2 is SYDVKM. The CDR3 extends over 14 amino acids. Trimming took off 6 bases at V and 9 bases at J, with 21 bases between the two ends. This CDR3 is CASRGGAEAAWQYF. Written as DNA, the CDR3 is TGTGCCAGCAGGGGGGGGGCGGAAGCCGCCTGGCAGTACTTC. Full variable domain (rest looked up from reference TRBV28 and TRBJ2-7): DVKVTQSSRYLVKRTGEKVFLECVQDMDHENMFWYRQDPGLGLRLIYFSYDVKMKEKGDIPEGYSVSREKKERFSLILESASTNQTSMYLCASRGGAEAAWQYFGPGTRLTVT.

V and J are TRBV11-3 and TRBJ1-1, with 10 bases matching TRBD1. The CDR3 consists of 16 residues. The germline V gene encodes CDR1 SGHNT and CDR2 YENEEA. V gave up 0 bases and J gave up 1 base; unmatched junction bases: 2. The CDR3 region is CASSLEGQGSNTEAFF. As DNA, the CDR3 is TGTGCCAGCAGCTTAGAGGGACAGGGGTCGAACACTGAAGCTTTCTTT.

The rearrangement joins TRBV30 to TRBJ1-1, with D uncertain. CDR3 size: 12 residues. CDR1 is GTSNPN, CDR2 SVGIG, per germline (reference sequence). V lost 7 bases, J lost 1 base, and 10 bases lay in between. The CDR3: CAFGAWNTEAFF. The CDR3 DNA sequence: TGTGCCTTTGGAGCATGGAACACTGAAGCTTTCTTT. Full variable domain (missing parts from reference TRBV30 and TRBJ1-1): SQTIHQWPATLVQPVGSPLSLECTVEGTSNPNLYWYRQAAGRGLQLLFYSVGIGQISSEVPQNLSASRPQDRQFILSSKKLLLSDSGFYLCAFGAWNTEAFFGQGTRLTVV.

The V and J genes are TRBV7-9 and TRBJ2-1; 8 nucleotides align to TRBD1. V dropped 3 bases and J dropped 7; count of bases not matched to a gene: 8. Germline lookup yields CDR1 SEHNR and CDR2 FQNEAQ (reference sequence). The CDR3 sequence is 15 residues long. CDR3 bases: TGTGCCAGCAGCTTCGTGGCAGGGGGCGGGAATGAGCAGTTCTTC. This translates into CASSFVAGGGNEQFF.

This sequence joins TRBV7-9 and TRBJ2-1, with D possibly TRBD2 on 6 matching bases. There are 14 residues in the CDR3. Germline CDR1 and CDR2: SEHNR and FQNEAQ (reference sequence). V was trimmed by 3 bases and J by 3 bases, leaving 9 bases between them. CDR3 loop: CASSFGLHYNEQFF. The DNA for the CDR3 is TGTGCCAGCAGCTTCGGACTACACTACAATGAGCAGTTCTTC. Using reference TRBV7-9 and TRBJ2-1 for the parts outside the CDR3, the full variable domain is DTGVSQNPRHKITKRGQNVTFRCDPISEHNRLYWYRQTLGQGPEFLTYFQNEAQLEKSRLLSDRFSAERPKGSFSTLEIQRTEQGDSAMYLCASSFGLHYNEQFFGPGTRLTVL.

The genes are TRBV2 and TRBJ1-3; TRBD1 matches 9 bases. This CDR3 has 16 amino acids. V gave up 8 bases and J gave up 4 bases; unmatched junction bases: 12. Germline V gene data show CDR1 as SNHLY and CDR2 as FYNNEI. The DNA of the CDR3 is TGTGCCAGCCAGGGCAGTACAGGGGGCGCCGGAAACACCATATATTTT. This encodes CASQGSTGGAGNTIYF.

This rearrangement joins TRBV30 to TRBJ1-3, with TRBD1 as a possible D gene (6 bases). From germline, CDR1 is GTSNPN and CDR2 SVGIG (reference sequence). The CDR3 spans 13 residues. The V and J ends lost 2 bases and 4 bases respectively, with 9 bases between them. CDR3 loop: CAWSRTDGNTIYF. In DNA, the CDR3 is TGTGCCTGGAGTAGGACAGACGGAAACACCATATATTTT.

V and J are TRBV5-1 and TRBJ2-1, with 13 bases fitting TRBD2. Germline V lookup: CDR1 SGHRS, CDR2 YFSETQ. V lost 0 bases and J lost 8; bases outside the gene matches: 5. This CDR3 comprises 16 residues. The CDR3 spells CASSLGSGTSGDEQFF. The DNA for the CDR3 is TGCGCCAGCAGCTTGGGGTCCGGGACTAGCGGGGATGAGCAGTTCTTC.

This chain connects TRBV7-2 to TRBJ2-3; D perhaps matches TRBD2 (6 bases). Germline V gene sequence: CDR1 SGHTA, CDR2 FQGNSA. The CDR3 loop spans 15 amino acids. V was shortened by 5 bases and J by 3 bases, with 15 bases between the two germline ends. CDR3 coding DNA: TGTGCCAGCAGCACCGCTATGGGGAGGACAGATACGCAGTATTTT. It encodes CASSTAMGRTDTQYF. The full variable domain, in which reference TRBV7-2 and TRBJ2-3 provide the parts outside the CDR3, is GAGVSQSPSNKVTEKGKDVELRCDPISGHTALYWYRQSLGQGLEFLIYFQGNSAPDKSGLPSDRFSAERTGGSVSTLTIQRTQQEDSAVYLCASSTAMGRTDTQYFGPGTRLTVL.

The chain combines TRBV10-2 with TRBJ2-3; D is unresolved. V lost 0 bases, J lost 4 bases, and 5 bases lay in between. The CDR3 totals 13 residues. CDR1 is WSHSY, CDR2 SAAADI, per germline. CDR3 bases: TGCGCCAGCAGTGAGTCTCGCGCAGATACGCAGTATTTT. As protein: CASSESRADTQYF.

This clone was recorded only once. The chain couples TRBV27 to TRBJ2-7; 9 nucleotides match TRBD1. The CDR3 is 15 amino acids. Germline V gene sequence: CDR1 MNHEY, CDR2 SMNVEV (reference sequence). V lost 2 bases, J lost 0 bases, and 2 bases stayed unmatched. The CDR3 region is CASSLRTGVSYEQYF. CDR3 DNA sequence: TGTGCCAGCAGTTTAAGGACAGGGGTCTCCTACGAGCAGTACTTC.

This clone has a handful of counts. The chain employs TRBV7-2 and TRBJ2-1; TRBD2 aligns across 8 bases. V dropped 0 bases and J dropped 4; count of bases not matched to a gene: 5. The length of the CDR3 is 16 residues. Looked up from germline, CDR1 is SGHTA and CDR2 is FQGNSA. The CDR3 sequence: CASSLASGEGYNEQFF. Here the CDR3 DNA reads TGTGCCAGCAGCTTAGCTAGCGGGGAGGGGTACAATGAGCAGTTCTTC. Based on the CDR3 plus reference TRBV7-2 and TRBJ2-1, the full variable domain is GAGVSQSPSNKVTEKGKDVELRCDPISGHTALYWYRQSLGQGLEFLIYFQGNSAPDKSGLPSDRFSAERTGGSVSTLTIQRTQQEDSAVYLCASSLASGEGYNEQFFGPGTRLTVL.